Below, 15 T cell receptor beta chains from the same sample are listed, as sequenced in a study of neoadjuvant anti-PD-1 for oral cavity cancer. Data came from immunoSEQ multiplex PCR; TCRdb stores just in-frame clones and leaves some out. The data hold nearly 15,000 clones, with 35% to 40% observed a single time. The time point denotes: after neoadjuvant nivolumab, at surgical resection. The sequencing here drew on tumor tissue, taken after nivolumab (anti-PD-1) treatment. These receptors were collected from a person aged 40 to 85 with oral cavity squamous cell carcinoma.

The V gene is TRBV4-1, the J gene TRBJ2-7; tentative D call: TRBD1 (5 bases). Germline V lookup: CDR1 MGHRA, CDR2 YSYEKL. CDR3 length: 14 amino acids. V shed 3 bases and J shed 3 bases, with 12 bases lying between them. CDR3 residues: CASSQYRQNYEQYF. CDR3 in DNA: TGCGCCAGCAGCCAGTATAGACAGAACTACGAGCAGTACTTC.

The gene calls are TRBV6-4 and TRBJ2-1; TRBD2 matches 10 bases. J lost 7 bases, V lost 2 bases, and 5 bases had no gene match. Germline-derived CDR1 and CDR2 are MRHNA and SNTAGT. The CDR3 length is 15 residues. The CDR3 nucleotides are TGTGCCAGCAGTGACGATACTAGCGGGATAAATGAGCAGTTCTTC. This translates into CASSDDTSGINEQFF.

This clone has more than one count but fewer than ten. The chain joins TRBV25-1 to TRBJ2-1; D ambiguous. Trimming cost V 4 bases and J 0 bases, with 7 bases left between them. CDR3 size: 14 residues. Per the germline V gene, CDR1 is MGHDK and CDR2 is SYGVNS. Written as DNA, the CDR3 is TGTGCCAGCAGTGCGAGGAGCTCCTACAATGAGCAGTTCTTC. It codes for CASSARSSYNEQFF.

The V gene is TRBV7-6, the J gene TRBJ1-5; 9 bases line up with TRBD1. Germline CDR1 SGHVS, CDR2 FNYEAQ. The junction had 1 base not matched to a gene; V was cut back by 3 bases and J by 4 bases. This CDR3 region has 14 residues. The chain's CDR3 is CASSLDRGNQPQHF. CDR3 DNA: TGTGCCAGCAGCTTGGACAGGGGTAATCAGCCCCAGCATTTT.

The chain employs TRBV21-1 and TRBJ2-7; TRBD2, as called in the table, went unchecked against the DNA. TRBV21-1 constitutes a pseudogene. The CDR3 is 15 amino acids. The CDR3 nucleotides are TGTGCCAGCAGCAAAGATGGCGGGGGACCCTACGAGCAGTACTTC. It is translated as CASSKDGGGPYEQYF.

This clone showed up just once. This chain uses TRBV29-1 with TRBJ2-1; D possibly uses TRBD1 or TRBD2 (5 bases each). Germline V CDR1 and CDR2: SQVTM, ANQGSEA. CDR3 length: 11 residues. Deletions cut 7 bases from V and 10 bases from J, with 14 bases between. CDR3 coding DNA: TGCAGCGCTGCCGAAGGGGAGGAGCAGTTCTTC. Translated: CSAAEGEEQFF.

This clone showed up just a few times. The chain couples TRBV13 to TRBJ2-7; D may correspond to TRBD1 or TRBD2 (5 bases each). V shed 5 bases and J shed 2 bases, with 13 bases lying between them. The germline gives CDR1 PRHDT, CDR2 FYEKMQ (reference sequence). The CDR3 has 14 amino acids. The CDR3 nucleotides are TGTGCCAGCAGCCAGGGACGGTCGACCTACGAGCAGTACTTC. Encoded protein: CASSQGRSTYEQYF.

By frequency in the sample, this clone is medium-sized. The J gene is TRBJ2-3, the V gene TRBV7-2; 14 positions agree with TRBD2. Germline loops: CDR1 SGHTA, CDR2 FQGNSA. The V and J ends lost 4 bases and 1 base, in that order; junction bases with no gene match: 4. The CDR3 sequence is 17 residues long. CDR3 sequence: CASSSGLAGAGTDTQYF. In DNA form, the CDR3 reads TGTGCCAGCAGCTCGGGACTAGCGGGGGCCGGCACAGATACGCAGTATTTT. Filled out from reference TRBV7-2 and TRBJ2-3, the complete variable domain reads GAGVSQSPSNKVTEKGKDVELRCDPISGHTALYWYRQSLGQGLEFLIYFQGNSAPDKSGLPSDRFSAERTGGSVSTLTIQRTQQEDSAVYLCASSSGLAGAGTDTQYFGPGTRLTVL.

This clone was observed at least ten times. The gene calls are TRBV7-2 and TRBJ1-4, with D uncertain. The CDR3 is 14 amino acids. Germline V gives CDR1 SGHTA, CDR2 FQGNSA. Between the trimmed V and J ends, which lost 5 bases and 8 bases, there was a span of 15 bases. CDR3 in amino acids: CASSRNSASEKLFF. The CDR3 region has the DNA TGTGCCAGCAGCCGCAACTCGGCCTCCGAAAAACTGTTTTTT.

The chain is built from TRBV27 and TRBJ2-1; maybe TRBD2 (6 bases). The V gene lost 5 bases and the J gene lost 8 bases, with 19 bases spanning the gap. The CDR3 totals 15 residues. Germline CDR1 and CDR2: MNHEY and SMNVEV (reference sequence). The CDR3 protein is CASSRGGLAMHEQFF. The CDR3 DNA reads as TGTGCCAGCAGTCGAGGAGGGCTAGCGATGCATGAGCAGTTCTTC.

There are a few counts of this clone. The chain is built from TRBV18 and TRBJ1-2, with 7 nucleotides matching TRBD1. The V gene end was trimmed by 6 bases and the J gene end by 7 bases; junction bases not matched to a gene: 17. The CDR3 extends over 16 amino acids. The V gene's germline CDR1 is KGHSH and CDR2 LQKENI. DNA of the CDR3: TGTGCCAGCTCGTTGGGGAGCGGGGACAGAACTATTGGCTACACCTTC. This encodes CASSLGSGDRTIGYTF.

The chain is built from TRBV5-6 and TRBJ2-7, with a weak D call TRBD1 (5 bases). The CDR3 has 12 residues. The V end lost 2 bases, the J end lost 3 bases, and 6 bases lay between the germline ends. Germline CDR1 and CDR2: SGHDT and YYEEEE. The CDR3 here is CASSLTGYEQYF. As DNA, the CDR3 is TGTGCCAGCAGCTTAACAGGCTACGAGCAGTACTTC.

The chain uses TRBV10-3 and TRBJ2-7; D remains ambiguous. The V end was cut by 8 bases, the J end by 0 bases, with 8 bases between. Germline V gene data show CDR1 as ENHRY and CDR2 as SYGVKD. The CDR3 length is 12 residues. The CDR3 DNA reads TGTGCCATCTCAGGCTACTCCTACGAGCAGTACTTC. Translating gives CAISGYSYEQYF.

In its sample, this clone was seen many times. V and J are TRBV6-1 and TRBJ2-7, with 10 nucleotides matching TRBD2. The CDR3 is 13 residues long. V lost 5 bases and J lost 3; bases outside the gene matches: 1. Germline assignment: CDR1 MNHNS and CDR2 SASEGT. The CDR3 DNA reads as TGTGCCAGCAGTAGCGGGGGGGTCTACGAGCAGTACTTC. Translation gives CASSSGGVYEQYF.

J is TRBJ1-2 and V is TRBV5-4; D uncertain. Trimming cost V 0 bases and J 5 bases, with 20 bases left between them. The CDR3 is made up of 17 amino acids. Germline CDR1 reads SGHNT; CDR2 reads YYREEE (reference sequence). CDR3: CASSLDSQDPGRYGYTF. The CDR3 DNA reads as TGTGCCAGCAGCTTGGATAGCCAGGACCCCGGGAGGTATGGCTACACCTTC.